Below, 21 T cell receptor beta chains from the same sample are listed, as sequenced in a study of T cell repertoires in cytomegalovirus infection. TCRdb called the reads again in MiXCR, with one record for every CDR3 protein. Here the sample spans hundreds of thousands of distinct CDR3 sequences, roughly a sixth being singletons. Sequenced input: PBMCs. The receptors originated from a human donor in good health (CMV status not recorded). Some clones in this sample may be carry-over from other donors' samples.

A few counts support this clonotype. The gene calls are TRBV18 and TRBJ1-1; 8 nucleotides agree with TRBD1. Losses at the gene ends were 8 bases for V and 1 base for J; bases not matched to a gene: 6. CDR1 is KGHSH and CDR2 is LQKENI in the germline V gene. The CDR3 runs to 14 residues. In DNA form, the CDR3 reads TGTGCCAGCCTTCCCGGGACAGGGAACACTGAAGCTTTCTTT. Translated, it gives CASLPGTGNTEAFF.

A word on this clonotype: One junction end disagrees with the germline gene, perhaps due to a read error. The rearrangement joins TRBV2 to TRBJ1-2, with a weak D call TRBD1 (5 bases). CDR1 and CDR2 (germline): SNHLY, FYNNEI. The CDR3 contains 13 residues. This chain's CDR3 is CASSVRQNYGYTF. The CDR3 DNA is TGCGCCAGCAGTGTTCGACAGAACTATGGCTACACCTTC.

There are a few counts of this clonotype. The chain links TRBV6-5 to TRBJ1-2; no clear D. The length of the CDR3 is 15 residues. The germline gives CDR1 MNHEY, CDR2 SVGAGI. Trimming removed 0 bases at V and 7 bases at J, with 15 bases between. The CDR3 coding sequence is TGTGCCAGCAGTTACTCGTTCCGGGCACTCGCTGGCTACACCTTC. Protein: CASSYSFRALAGYTF.

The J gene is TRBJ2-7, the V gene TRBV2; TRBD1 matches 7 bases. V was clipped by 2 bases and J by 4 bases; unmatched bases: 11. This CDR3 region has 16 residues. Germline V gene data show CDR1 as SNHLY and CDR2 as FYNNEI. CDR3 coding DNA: TGTGCCAGCAGTGAAATCCCTGCCGGGACAGCATACGAGCAGTACTTC. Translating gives CASSEIPAGTAYEQYF.

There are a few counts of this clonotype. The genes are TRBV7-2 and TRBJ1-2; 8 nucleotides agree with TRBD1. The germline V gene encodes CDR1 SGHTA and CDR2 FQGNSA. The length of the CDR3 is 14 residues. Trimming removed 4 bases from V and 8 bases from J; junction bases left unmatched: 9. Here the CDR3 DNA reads TGTGCCAGCAGCTCCAGACAGGGGCAGGGAGGCTACACCTTC. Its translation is CASSSRQGQGGYTF.

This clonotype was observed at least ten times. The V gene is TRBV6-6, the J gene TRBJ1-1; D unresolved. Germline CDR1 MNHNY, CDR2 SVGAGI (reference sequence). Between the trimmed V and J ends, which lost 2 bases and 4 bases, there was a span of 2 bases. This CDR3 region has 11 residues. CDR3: CASSYGTEAFF. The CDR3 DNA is TGTGCCAGCAGTTACGGCACTGAAGCTTTCTTT.

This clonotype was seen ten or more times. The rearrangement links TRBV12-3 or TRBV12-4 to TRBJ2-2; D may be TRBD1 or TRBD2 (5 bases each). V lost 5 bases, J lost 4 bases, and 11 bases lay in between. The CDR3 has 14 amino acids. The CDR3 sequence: CASSPGTGTGELFF. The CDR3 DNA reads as TGTGCCAGCAGTCCAGGGACCGGCACCGGGGAGCTGTTTTTT.

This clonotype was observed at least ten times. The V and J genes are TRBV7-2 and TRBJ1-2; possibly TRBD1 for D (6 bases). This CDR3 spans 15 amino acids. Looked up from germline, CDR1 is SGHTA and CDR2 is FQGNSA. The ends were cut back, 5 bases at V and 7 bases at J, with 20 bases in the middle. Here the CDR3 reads CASSLRQAILSGYTF. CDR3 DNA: TGTGCCAGCAGCCTACGACAGGCGATTCTCTCTGGCTACACCTTC.

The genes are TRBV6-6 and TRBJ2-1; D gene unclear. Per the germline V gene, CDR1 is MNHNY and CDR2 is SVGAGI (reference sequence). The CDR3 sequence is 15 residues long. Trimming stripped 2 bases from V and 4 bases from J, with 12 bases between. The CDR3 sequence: CASSYPQAVYNEQFF. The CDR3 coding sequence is TGTGCCAGCAGTTACCCCCAAGCAGTATACAATGAGCAGTTCTTC.

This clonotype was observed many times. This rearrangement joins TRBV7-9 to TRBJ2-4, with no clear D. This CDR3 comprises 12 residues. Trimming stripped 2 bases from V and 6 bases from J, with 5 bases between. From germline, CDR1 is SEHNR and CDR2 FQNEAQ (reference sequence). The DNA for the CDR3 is TGTGCCAGCAGCTTACCCGGAAACATTCAGTACTTC. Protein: CASSLPGNIQYF.

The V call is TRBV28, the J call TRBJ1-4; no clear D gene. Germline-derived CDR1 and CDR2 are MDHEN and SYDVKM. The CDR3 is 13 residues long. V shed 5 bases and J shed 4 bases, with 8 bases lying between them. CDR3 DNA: TGTGCCAGCAGTCGGGATCTTAATGAAAAACTGTTTTTT. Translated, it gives CASSRDLNEKLFF.

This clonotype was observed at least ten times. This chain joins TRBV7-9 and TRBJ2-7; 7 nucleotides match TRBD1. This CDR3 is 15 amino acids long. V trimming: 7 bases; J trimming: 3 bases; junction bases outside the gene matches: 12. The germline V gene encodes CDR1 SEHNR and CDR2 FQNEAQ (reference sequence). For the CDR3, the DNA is TGTGCCAGCACCGACAGGGAATCCCCCGACTACGAGCAGTACTTC. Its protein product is CASTDRESPDYEQYF.

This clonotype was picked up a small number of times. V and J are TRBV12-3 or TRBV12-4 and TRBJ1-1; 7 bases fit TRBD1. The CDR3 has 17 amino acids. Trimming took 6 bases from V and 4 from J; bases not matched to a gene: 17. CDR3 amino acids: CASSRGQVVFGSTEAFF. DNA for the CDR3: TGTGCCAGCAGCCGTGGACAGGTAGTTTTTGGGTCCACTGAAGCTTTCTTT.

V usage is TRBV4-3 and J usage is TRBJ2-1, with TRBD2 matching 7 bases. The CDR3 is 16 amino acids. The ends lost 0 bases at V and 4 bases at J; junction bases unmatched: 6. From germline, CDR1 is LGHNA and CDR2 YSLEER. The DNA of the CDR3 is TGCGCCAGCAGCCAAGAGTCTAGCGGAACGTACAATGAGCAGTTCTTC. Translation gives CASSQESSGTYNEQFF.

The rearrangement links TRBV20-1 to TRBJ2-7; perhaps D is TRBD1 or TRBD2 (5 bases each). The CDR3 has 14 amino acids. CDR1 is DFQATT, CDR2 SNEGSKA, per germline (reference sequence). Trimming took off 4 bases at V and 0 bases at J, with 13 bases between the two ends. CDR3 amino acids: CSAKGPGSSYEQYF. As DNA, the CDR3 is TGCAGTGCTAAAGGCCCAGGGAGCTCCTACGAGCAGTACTTC.

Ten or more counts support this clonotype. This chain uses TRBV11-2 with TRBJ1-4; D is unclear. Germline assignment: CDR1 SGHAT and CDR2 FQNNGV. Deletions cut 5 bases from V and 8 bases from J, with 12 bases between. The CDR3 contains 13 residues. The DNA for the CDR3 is TGTGCCAGCAGCCCTACCGGACCCGAAAAACTGTTTTTT. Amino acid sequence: CASSPTGPEKLFF.

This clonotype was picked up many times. CDR3 nucleotides: TGTGCCAGCAGTTCGTGGACAGGGGACGCTAACTATGGCTACACCTTC. It is translated as CASSSWTGDANYGYTF. This chain joins TRBV27 and TRBJ1-2, with 9 bases that match TRBD1. The CDR3 is 16 amino acids. Trimming removed 4 bases from V and 0 bases from J; junction bases left unmatched: 6. Germline CDR1 MNHEY, CDR2 SMNVEV (reference sequence).

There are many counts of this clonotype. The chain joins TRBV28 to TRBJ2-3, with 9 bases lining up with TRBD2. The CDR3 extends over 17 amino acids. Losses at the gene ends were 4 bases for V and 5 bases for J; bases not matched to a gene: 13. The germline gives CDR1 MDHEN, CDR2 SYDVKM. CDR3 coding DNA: TGTGCCAGCAGTTCACCGACTAGCGGTACCGACGTAGATACGCAGTATTTT. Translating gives CASSSPTSGTDVDTQYF.

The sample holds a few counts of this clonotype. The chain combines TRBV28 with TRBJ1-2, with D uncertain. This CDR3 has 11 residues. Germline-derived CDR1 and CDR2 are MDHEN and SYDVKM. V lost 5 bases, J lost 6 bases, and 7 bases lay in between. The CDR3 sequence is CASSRGNGYTF. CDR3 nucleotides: TGTGCCAGCAGTCGGGGTAATGGCTACACCTTC.

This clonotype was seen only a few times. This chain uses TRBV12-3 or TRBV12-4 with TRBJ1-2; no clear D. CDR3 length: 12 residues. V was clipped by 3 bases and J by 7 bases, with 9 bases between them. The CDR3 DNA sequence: TGTGCCAGCAGTTTTCATCTCGCTGGCTACACCTTC. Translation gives CASSFHLAGYTF.

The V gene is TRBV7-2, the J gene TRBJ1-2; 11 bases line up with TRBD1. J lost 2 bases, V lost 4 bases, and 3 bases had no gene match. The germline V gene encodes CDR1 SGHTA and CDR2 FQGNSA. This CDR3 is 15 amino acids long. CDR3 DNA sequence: TGTGCCAGCAGCTCCGGACAGGGGGCGAACTATGGCTACACCTTC. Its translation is CASSSGQGANYGYTF.